These T cell receptor beta chains were read from a single sample in a study of blood T cell repertoires in COVID-19. Measured with immunoSEQ multiplex PCR; TCRdb has only the in-frame clones, and not every one. The sample carries more than 100,000 clones, 82% recorded once. The sample taken for sequencing was peripheral blood. The source is a woman aged 70 to 79 with acute or convalescent COVID-19. The CDR3 runs from the conserved cysteine through the conserved F or W. Fields, in order: V gene, clone size, J gene, D gene, CDR3 DNA, CDR3 protein. A D gene is named only where the DNA matches it firmly. Expanded clones are given a class, and other clones once, few, many or no size at all.

V gene: TRBV3-1/TRBV3-2
clone size: .
J gene: TRBJ2-5
D gene: .
CDR3 DNA: TGTGCCAGCAGCTCCAAACTCACCGCGCACCAAGAGACCCAGTACTTC
CDR3 protein: CASSSKLTAHQETQYF

V gene: TRBV7-2
clone size: .
J gene: TRBJ2-4
D gene: .
CDR3 DNA: TGTGCCAGCAGCTCAAGTACAGTAGCCAAAAACATTCAGTACTTC
CDR3 protein: CASSSSTVAKNIQYF

V gene: TRBV4-3
clone size: once
J gene: TRBJ1-2
D gene: .
CDR3 DNA: TGCGCCAGCAGCCAGGAGGACGGACGTTCCCTCTATGGCTACACCTTC
CDR3 protein: CASSQEDGRSLYGYTF

V gene: TRBV29-1
clone size: few
J gene: TRBJ2-6
D gene: .
CDR3 DNA: TGCAGCGTTGAAGGGGGCAGGGGCTCTGGGGCCAACGTCCTGACTTTC
CDR3 protein: CSVEGGRGSGANVLTF

V gene: TRBV6-5
clone size: .
J gene: TRBJ2-3
D gene: .
CDR3 DNA: TGTGCCAGCAGCAGACTAGGGGATACGCAGTATTTT
CDR3 protein: CASSRLGDTQYF

V gene: TRBV6-4
clone size: .
J gene: TRBJ2-3
D gene: TRBD2
CDR3 DNA: TGTGCCAGCAGTCCCGGGGGGGCTTACACAGATACGCAGTATTTT
CDR3 protein: CASSPGGAYTDTQYF

V gene: TRBV4-2
clone size: once
J gene: TRBJ1-1
D gene: .
CDR3 DNA: TGTGCCAGCAGCCAAGGAGACACGAGTCGGGAGTGGGACTTT
CDR3 protein: CASSQGDTSREWDF

V gene: TRBV10-2
clone size: .
J gene: TRBJ1-2
D gene: TRBD1
CDR3 DNA: TGCGCCAGCCGCGGACAGGGGTCGAATGGCTACACCTTC
CDR3 protein: CASRGQGSNGYTF

V gene: TRBV7-2
clone size: .
J gene: TRBJ2-2
D gene: .
CDR3 DNA: TGTGCCAGCAGCTTACGGAGTGTAGCGAACACCGGGGAGCTGTTTTTT
CDR3 protein: CASSLRSVANTGELFF

V gene: TRBV5-4
clone size: .
J gene: TRBJ1-6
D gene: .
CDR3 DNA: TGTGCCAGCAGCTTGGATACCTATAATTCACCCCTCCACTTT
CDR3 protein: CASSLDTYNSPLHF

V gene: TRBV9
clone size: .
J gene: TRBJ2-5
D gene: TRBD2
CDR3 DNA: TGTGCCAGCAGCGTAGCACCCCTTACGGGGGGGCGGGAGACCCAGTACTTC
CDR3 protein: CASSVAPLTGGRETQYF

V gene: TRBV7-9
clone size: .
J gene: TRBJ2-3
D gene: TRBD2
CDR3 DNA: TGTGCCGGGGGGAGACTAGCGGGGGTATCAGATACGCAGTATTTT
CDR3 protein: CAGGRLAGVSDTQYF

V gene: TRBV18
clone size: .
J gene: TRBJ2-3
D gene: .
CDR3 DNA: TGTGCCAGCTCACTCGCGAGCACAGATACGCAGTATTTT
CDR3 protein: CASSLASTDTQYF

V gene: TRBV6-5
clone size: .
J gene: TRBJ1-4
D gene: .
CDR3 DNA: TGTGCCAGCAGTCAAACTCGTTCGGGGGAAAAACTGTTTTTT
CDR3 protein: CASSQTRSGEKLFF

V gene: TRBV5-4
clone size: .
J gene: TRBJ1-6
D gene: TRBD1
CDR3 DNA: TGTGCCAGCAGCTACCCGGGACAGGGGAAGGCACCCCTCCACTTT
CDR3 protein: CASSYPGQGKAPLHF

V gene: TRBV3-1/TRBV3-2
clone size: .
J gene: TRBJ1-4
D gene: TRBD1
CDR3 DNA: TGTGCCAGCAGCCAAAGAGGGGGCGAAGAAAAACTGTTTTTT
CDR3 protein: CASSQRGGEEKLFF

V gene: TRBV7-9
clone size: .
J gene: TRBJ1-2
D gene: TRBD1
CDR3 DNA: TGTGCCAGCAGTTCCCTGGACAGGGATGCTAACTATGGCTACACCTTC
CDR3 protein: CASSSLDRDANYGYTF